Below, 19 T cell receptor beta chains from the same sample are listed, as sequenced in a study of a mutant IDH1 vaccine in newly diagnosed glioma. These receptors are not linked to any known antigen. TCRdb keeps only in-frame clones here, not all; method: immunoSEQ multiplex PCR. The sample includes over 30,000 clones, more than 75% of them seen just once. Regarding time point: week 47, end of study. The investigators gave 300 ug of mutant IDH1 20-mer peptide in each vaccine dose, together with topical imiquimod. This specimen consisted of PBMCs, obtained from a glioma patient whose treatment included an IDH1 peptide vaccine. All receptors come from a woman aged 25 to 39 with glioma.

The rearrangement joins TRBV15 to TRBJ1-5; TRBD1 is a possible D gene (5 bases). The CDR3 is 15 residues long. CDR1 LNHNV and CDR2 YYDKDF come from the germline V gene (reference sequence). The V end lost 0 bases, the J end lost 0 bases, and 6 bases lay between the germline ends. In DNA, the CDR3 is TGTGCCACCAGCAGAGAAGGGGTTAGCAATCAGCCCCAGCATTTT. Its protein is CATSREGVSNQPQHF.

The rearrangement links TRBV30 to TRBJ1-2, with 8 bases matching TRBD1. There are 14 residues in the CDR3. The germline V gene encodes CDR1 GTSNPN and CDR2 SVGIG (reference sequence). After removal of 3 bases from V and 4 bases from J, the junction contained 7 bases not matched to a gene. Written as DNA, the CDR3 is TGTGCCTGGAGAATGGACAGGGTCGTCTATGGCTACACCTTC. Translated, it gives CAWRMDRVVYGYTF.

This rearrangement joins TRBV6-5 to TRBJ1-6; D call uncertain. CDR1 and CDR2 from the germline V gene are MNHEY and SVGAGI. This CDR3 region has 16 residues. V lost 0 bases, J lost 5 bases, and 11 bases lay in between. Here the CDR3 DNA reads TGTGCCAGCAGTTACTCGCGGTTCCTGAATAATTCACCCCTCCACTTT. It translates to CASSYSRFLNNSPLHF.

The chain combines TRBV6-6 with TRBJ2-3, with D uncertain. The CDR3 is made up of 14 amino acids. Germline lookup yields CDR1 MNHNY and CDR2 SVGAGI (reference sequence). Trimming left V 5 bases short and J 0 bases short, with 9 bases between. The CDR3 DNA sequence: TGTGCCAGCAGTACCGGCAGCAGCACAGATACGCAGTATTTT. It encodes CASSTGSSTDTQYF.

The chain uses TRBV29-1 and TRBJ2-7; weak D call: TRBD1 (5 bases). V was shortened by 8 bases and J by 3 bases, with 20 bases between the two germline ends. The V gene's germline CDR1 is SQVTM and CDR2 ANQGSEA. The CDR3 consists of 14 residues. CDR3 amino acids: CSPPWAGNNYEQYF. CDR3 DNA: TGCAGCCCTCCCTGGGCAGGGAATAACTACGAGCAGTACTTC.

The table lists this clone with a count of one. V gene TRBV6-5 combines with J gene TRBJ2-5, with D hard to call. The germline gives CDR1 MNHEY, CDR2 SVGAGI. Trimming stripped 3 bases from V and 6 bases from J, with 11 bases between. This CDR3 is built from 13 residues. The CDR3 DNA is TGTGCCAGCAGTTATGGTCCCGCCCAGACCCAGTACTTC. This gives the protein CASSYGPAQTQYF.

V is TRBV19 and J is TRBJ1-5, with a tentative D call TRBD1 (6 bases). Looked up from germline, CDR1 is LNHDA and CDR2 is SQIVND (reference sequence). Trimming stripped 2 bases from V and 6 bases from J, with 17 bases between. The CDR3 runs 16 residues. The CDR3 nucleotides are TGTGCCAGTAGTATAATCACGGGGGCTGTCCCTCAGCCCCAGCATTTT. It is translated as CASSIITGAVPQPQHF.

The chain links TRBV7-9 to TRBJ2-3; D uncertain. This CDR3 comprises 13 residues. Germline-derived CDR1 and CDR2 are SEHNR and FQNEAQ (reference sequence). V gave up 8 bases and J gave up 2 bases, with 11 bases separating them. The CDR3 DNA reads TGTGCCAGCGCCCTTGGCTACACAGATACGCAGTATTTT. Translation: CASALGYTDTQYF.

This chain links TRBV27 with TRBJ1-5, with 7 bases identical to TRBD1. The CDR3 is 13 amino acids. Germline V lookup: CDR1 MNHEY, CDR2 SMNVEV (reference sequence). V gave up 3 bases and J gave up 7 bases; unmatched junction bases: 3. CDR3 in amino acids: CASSLGRGQPQHF. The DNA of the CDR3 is TGTGCCAGCAGTTTGGGCAGGGGGCAGCCCCAGCATTTT.

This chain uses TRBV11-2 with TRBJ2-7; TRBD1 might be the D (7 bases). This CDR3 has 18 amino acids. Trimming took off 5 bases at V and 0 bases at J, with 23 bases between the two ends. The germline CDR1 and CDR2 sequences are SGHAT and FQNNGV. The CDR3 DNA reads TGTGCCAGCAGCCCCAACCCCTCGCGGGACAGTCCCTCCTACGAGCAGTACTTC. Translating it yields CASSPNPSRDSPSYEQYF.

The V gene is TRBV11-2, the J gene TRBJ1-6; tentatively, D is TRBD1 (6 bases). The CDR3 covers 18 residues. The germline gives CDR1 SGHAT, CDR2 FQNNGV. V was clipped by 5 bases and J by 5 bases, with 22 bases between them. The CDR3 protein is CASSPDGGGPGNNSPLHF. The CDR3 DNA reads TGTGCCAGCAGCCCGGACGGGGGGGGGCCGGGTAATAATTCACCCCTCCACTTT.

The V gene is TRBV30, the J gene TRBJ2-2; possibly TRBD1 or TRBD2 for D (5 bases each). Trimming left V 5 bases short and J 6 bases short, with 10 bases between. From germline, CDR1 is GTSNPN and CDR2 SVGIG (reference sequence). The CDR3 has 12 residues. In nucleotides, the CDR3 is TGTGCCTGGGGCAGGGACCCCGGGGAGCTGTTTTTT. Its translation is CAWGRDPGELFF.

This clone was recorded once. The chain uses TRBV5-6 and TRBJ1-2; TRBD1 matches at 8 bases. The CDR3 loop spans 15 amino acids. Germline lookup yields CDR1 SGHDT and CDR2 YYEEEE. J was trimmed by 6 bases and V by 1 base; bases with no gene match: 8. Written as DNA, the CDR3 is TGTGCCAGCAGCTTGATCGACAGGGGACTGGATGGCTACACCTTC. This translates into CASSLIDRGLDGYTF.

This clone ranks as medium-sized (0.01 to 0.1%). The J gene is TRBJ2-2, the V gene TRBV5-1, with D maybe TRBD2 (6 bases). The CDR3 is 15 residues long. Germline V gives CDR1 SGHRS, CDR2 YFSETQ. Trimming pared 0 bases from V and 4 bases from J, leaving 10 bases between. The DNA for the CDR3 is TGCGCCAGCAGCTTGGATGCGGGGTTCACCGGGGAGCTGTTTTTT. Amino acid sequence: CASSLDAGFTGELFF.

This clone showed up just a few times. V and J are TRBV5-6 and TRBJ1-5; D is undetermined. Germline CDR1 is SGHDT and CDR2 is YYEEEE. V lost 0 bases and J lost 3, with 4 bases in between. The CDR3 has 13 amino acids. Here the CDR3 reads CASSLGANQPQHF. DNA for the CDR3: TGTGCCAGCAGCTTGGGGGCCAATCAGCCCCAGCATTTT.

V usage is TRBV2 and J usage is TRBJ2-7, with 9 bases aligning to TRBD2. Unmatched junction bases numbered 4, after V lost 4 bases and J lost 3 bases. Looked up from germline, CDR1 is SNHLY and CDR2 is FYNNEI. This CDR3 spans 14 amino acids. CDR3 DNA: TGTGCCAGCAGTGTGACTAGCGGATACTACGAGCAGTACTTC. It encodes CASSVTSGYYEQYF.

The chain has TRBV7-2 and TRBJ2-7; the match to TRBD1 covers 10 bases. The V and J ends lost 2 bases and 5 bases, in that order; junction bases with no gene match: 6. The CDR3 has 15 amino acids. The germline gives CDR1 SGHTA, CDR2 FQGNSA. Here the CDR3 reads CASSLPGQGLHEQYF. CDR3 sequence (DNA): TGTGCCAGCAGCTTACCGGGACAGGGGCTCCACGAGCAGTACTTC.

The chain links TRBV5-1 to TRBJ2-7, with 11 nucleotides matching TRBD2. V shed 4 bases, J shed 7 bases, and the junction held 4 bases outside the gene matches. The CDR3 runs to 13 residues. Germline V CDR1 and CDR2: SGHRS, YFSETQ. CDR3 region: CASSLAGGREQYF. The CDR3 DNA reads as TGCGCCAGCAGCCTAGCGGGGGGCCGTGAGCAGTACTTC.

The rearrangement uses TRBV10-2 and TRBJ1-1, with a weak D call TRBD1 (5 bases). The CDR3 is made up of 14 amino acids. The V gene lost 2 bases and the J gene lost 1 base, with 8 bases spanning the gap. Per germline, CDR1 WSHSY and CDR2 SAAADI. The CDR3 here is CASSERGPNTEAFF. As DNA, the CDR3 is TGCGCCAGCAGTGAGCGGGGACCGAACACTGAAGCTTTCTTT.